Included here is one T cell receptor (beta chain) sequence, with context. In Seattle, patients joined the study during active infection and were tracked longitudinally. The record originates from a study of blood T cell repertoires in COVID-19. Overall study: COVID-19 samples collected from the United States, Italy and Spain covered acute and convalescent phases. PBMCs, B-cell-depleted T cells, or T cells provided the cDNA or gDNA that made up the material.

V was clipped by 2 bases and J by 0 bases, with 8 bases between them. The CDR3 is 14 amino acids. The germline gives CDR1 MNHNS, CDR2 SASEGT. As processed by the authors: How many nucleated cells were present was estimated from reference gene primer amplification. Measured with immunoSEQ multiplex PCR; TCRdb has only the in-frame clones, and not every one. That table supplies the V and J calls and clone size; D and trimming were determined from the DNA. The sample has hundreds of thousands of clones; 85% to 90% are singletons. The sequence was obtained from a woman between 45 and 65 years old with COVID-19, enrolled during active disease. The material sequenced was peripheral blood. The rearrangement joins TRBV6-1 to TRBJ2-7; D possibly corresponds to TRBD1 (5 bases). In nucleotides, the CDR3 is TGTGCCAGCAGTGAACAGGGTACCTCCTACGAGCAGTACTTC. Protein product: CASSEQGTSYEQYF.